This TCR beta chain was recorded in a study of Graves' ophthalmopathy and Graves' hyperthyroidism. The authors amplified TCR beta CDR3 regions from RNA transcripts. HTBI-primed first-round RT-PCR preceded second-round multiplex PCR. TCRdb reprocessed the multiplex PCR reads via MiXCR and lists one record per CDR3 protein. The repertoire holds approximately 210,000 distinct CDR3 sequences, with roughly 21% as singletons. Study-level points and caveats: Ophthalmopathy cases were distinguished from stable hyperthyroidism by a 13-signature model, reaching around 88% sensitivity and roughly 80% specificity. Blood also held most thyroid clonotypes expanded above 0.001 frequency.

This clonotype has ten or more counts. The antigen remains undetermined. Having ophthalmopathy, the donors showed moderate-to-severe activity, CAS ≥3 and NOSPECS ≥4, with disease lasting under 3 months. Diagnosis relied on clinical symptoms, serum thyroxine, TRAb, thyroid ultrasound and orbital computed tomography. V was clipped by 7 bases and J by 2 bases; unmatched bases: 8. The CDR3 sequence is 16 residues long. Germline CDR1 is SEHNR and CDR2 is FQNEAQ (reference sequence). The receptor's source is a woman aged 50 to 60 with Graves' ophthalmopathy. Material: peripheral blood. The rearrangement joins TRBV7-9 to TRBJ1-6; 7 bases match TRBD1. The CDR3: CASTAGTDPYNSPLHF. The DNA of the CDR3 is TGTGCCAGCACGGCCGGGACAGACCCCTATAATTCACCCCTCCACTTT.